This TCR beta chain was profiled in a study of cytomegalovirus exposure and HLA in healthy donors. Study conclusions and caveats: The study put 150 or so TCR beta chains on its list as cytomegalovirus-associated. Rarity marked most TCR sequences, yet some public TCRs occurred in many donors.

CDR1 and CDR2 (germline): MRHNA, SNTAGT. V was trimmed by 6 bases and J by 9 bases, leaving 15 bases between them. The CDR3 covers 13 residues. As to this clone: The antigen is undetermined.

TCRdb's table, derived via immunoSEQ multiplex PCR, lists solely in-frame clones and lacks some. This table holds about 150,000 clones, 85% to 90% found once. This chain connects TRBV6-4 to TRBJ2-1, with TRBD2 as a possible D gene (6 bases). The sample was PBMCs. This clonotype was obtained from a woman younger than 35 in good health and CMV-seropositive. CDR3 loop: CASRLGGSGEQFF. The CDR3 coding sequence is TGTGCCAGCAGACTTGGGGGGTCAGGTGAGCAGTTCTTC.